Listed below are T cell receptor beta chains from one sample, sequenced in a study of cytomegalovirus exposure and HLA in healthy donors. Clones were read by immunoSEQ multiplex PCR, and TCRdb kept only the in-frame ones, dropping some. The table lists approximately 200,000 clones, about 79% of them singletons. What was sequenced was PBMCs. The receptors were sampled from a man younger than 35 in good health and CMV-seronegative. The CDR3 runs from the conserved cysteine through the conserved F or W. Fields, in order: clone size, V gene, D gene, J gene, CDR3 protein, CDR3 DNA. The D gene is left open where the match is weak. Some rows mark clone size as missing; the rest say once, few, many or name a class of expanded clone.

abundance: once
v_gene: TRBV2
d_gene: TRBD1
j_gene: TRBJ2-1
CDR3aa: CASSITGGTYNEQFF
CDR3nt: TGTGCCAGCAGTATTACAGGGGGGACTTACAATGAGCAGTTCTTC

abundance: -
v_gene: TRBV4-3
d_gene: TRBD2
j_gene: TRBJ2-5
CDR3aa: CASSQGSGRGETQYF
CDR3nt: TGCGCCAGCAGCCAAGGTAGCGGGAGGGGAGAGACCCAGTACTTC

abundance: once
v_gene: TRBV28
d_gene: TRBD1
j_gene: TRBJ1-5
CDR3aa: CASSSAQGRSQPQHF
CDR3nt: TGTGCCAGCAGTTCCGCACAGGGGAGGAGCCAGCCCCAGCATTTT

abundance: -
v_gene: TRBV9
d_gene: TRBD1
j_gene: TRBJ1-1
CDR3aa: CASSKMGQSMNTEAFF
CDR3nt: TGTGCCAGCAGCAAAATGGGACAGTCCATGAACACTGAAGCTTTCTTT

abundance: few
v_gene: TRBV7-2
d_gene: TRBD2
j_gene: TRBJ2-5
CDR3aa: CASSQQSTSGKETQYF
CDR3nt: TGTGCCAGCAGCCAACAGTCGACTAGCGGGAAAGAGACCCAGTACTTC

abundance: once
v_gene: TRBV10-3
d_gene: -
j_gene: TRBJ2-1
CDR3aa: CAISESTGLARVLIDNEQFF
CDR3nt: TGTGCCATCAGTGAGTCGACCGGACTGGCAAGGGTTTTAATCGACAATGAGCAGTTCTTC

abundance: -
v_gene: TRBV7-2
d_gene: -
j_gene: TRBJ1-2
CDR3aa: CASSWDTGNYGYTF
CDR3nt: TGTGCCAGCAGCTGGGACACGGGGAACTATGGCTACACCTTC

abundance: -
v_gene: TRBV12-5
d_gene: TRBD2
j_gene: TRBJ2-4
CDR3aa: CASGLVLSGEGIQYF
CDR3nt: TGTGCTAGTGGTTTGGTACTTAGCGGGGAGGGCATTCAGTACTTC

abundance: -
v_gene: TRBV10-3
d_gene: -
j_gene: TRBJ2-7
CDR3aa: CAITGTGMGSYEQYF
CDR3nt: TGTGCCATCACCGGAACAGGGATGGGCTCCTACGAGCAGTACTTC

abundance: -
v_gene: TRBV9
d_gene: TRBD1
j_gene: TRBJ2-7
CDR3aa: CASSGTGGAYEQYF
CDR3nt: TGTGCCAGCAGCGGGACAGGGGGCGCGTACGAGCAGTACTTC

abundance: -
v_gene: TRBV7-9
d_gene: TRBD2
j_gene: TRBJ2-1
CDR3aa: CASSTGLAGEQQEQFF
CDR3nt: TGTGCCAGCAGCACAGGACTAGCGGGAGAACAGCAGGAGCAGTTCTTC

abundance: -
v_gene: TRBV7-2
d_gene: -
j_gene: TRBJ1-4
CDR3aa: CASSSGSNEKLFF
CDR3nt: TGTGCCAGCAGCTCGGGTTCTAATGAAAAACTGTTTTTT

abundance: -
v_gene: TRBV13
d_gene: -
j_gene: TRBJ2-7
CDR3aa: CASSLGKRRGEQYF
CDR3nt: TGTGCCAGCAGCTTAGGCAAACGGCGGGGCGAGCAGTACTTC

abundance: -
v_gene: TRBV11-3
d_gene: -
j_gene: TRBJ1-6
CDR3aa: CASSSGDTNSPLHF
CDR3nt: TGTGCCAGCAGCTCCGGGGACACCAATTCACCCCTCCACTTT

abundance: -
v_gene: TRBV7-9
d_gene: -
j_gene: TRBJ2-7
CDR3aa: CASSFSGSRSYEQYF
CDR3nt: TGTGCCAGCAGCTTTAGCGGCTCTCGATCCTACGAGCAGTACTTC

abundance: -
v_gene: TRBV7-3
d_gene: TRBD1
j_gene: TRBJ2-5
CDR3aa: CASSSGQAPMAQYF
CDR3nt: TGTGCCAGCAGCTCCGGACAGGCGCCTATGGCCCAGTACTTC

abundance: -
v_gene: TRBV28
d_gene: TRBD2
j_gene: TRBJ2-7
CDR3aa: CASSLLATSGITYEQYF
CDR3nt: TGTGCCAGCAGTTTATTAGCGACTAGCGGGATTACCTACGAGCAGTACTTC

abundance: -
v_gene: TRBV6-1
d_gene: -
j_gene: TRBJ2-2
CDR3aa: CASTWQGGTGELFF
CDR3nt: TGTGCCAGCACTTGGCAGGGAGGCACCGGGGAGCTGTTTTTT

abundance: -
v_gene: TRBV4-2
d_gene: -
j_gene: TRBJ1-1
CDR3aa: CASSQEAGLVRTEAFF
CDR3nt: TGTGCCAGCAGCCAAGAGGCAGGGCTTGTTAGGACTGAAGCTTTCTTT

abundance: -
v_gene: TRBV9
d_gene: TRBD1
j_gene: TRBJ1-1
CDR3aa: CASSVGPEGAAEAFF
CDR3nt: TGTGCCAGCAGCGTAGGGCCGGAGGGGGCGGCTGAAGCTTTCTTT

abundance: -
v_gene: TRBV2
d_gene: TRBD1
j_gene: TRBJ1-4
CDR3aa: CASSDQGANEKLFF
CDR3nt: TGTGCCAGCAGTGACCAGGGGGCGAATGAAAAACTGTTTTTT

abundance: once
v_gene: TRBV7-9
d_gene: -
j_gene: TRBJ1-2
CDR3aa: CASSHQQGSSGYTF
CDR3nt: TGTGCCAGCAGCCACCAACAGGGATCCTCTGGCTACACCTTC

abundance: -
v_gene: TRBV18
d_gene: TRBD1
j_gene: TRBJ2-7
CDR3aa: CASSPNVQGEYEQYF
CDR3nt: TGTGCCAGCTCACCAAATGTCCAGGGGGAGTACGAGCAGTACTTC

abundance: -
v_gene: TRBV9
d_gene: TRBD2
j_gene: TRBJ2-1
CDR3aa: CASSENPWSSGIYEQFF
CDR3nt: TGTGCCAGCAGCGAAAACCCCTGGAGTAGCGGGATCTATGAGCAGTTCTTC

abundance: -
v_gene: TRBV14
d_gene: TRBD2
j_gene: TRBJ2-3
CDR3aa: CASSQDPLALSTDTQYF
CDR3nt: TGTGCCAGCAGCCAAGATCCACTAGCGCTTAGCACAGATACGCAGTATTTT

abundance: -
v_gene: TRBV18
d_gene: -
j_gene: TRBJ1-1
CDR3aa: CASSPSREVTEAFF
CDR3nt: TGTGCCAGCTCACCAAGCAGGGAGGTCACTGAAGCTTTCTTT

abundance: -
v_gene: TRBV5-1
d_gene: TRBD2
j_gene: TRBJ2-1
CDR3aa: CASSLTSGSVYEQFF
CDR3nt: TGCGCCAGCAGCTTGACTAGCGGGAGCGTGTATGAGCAGTTCTTC

abundance: -
v_gene: TRBV2
d_gene: TRBD1
j_gene: TRBJ1-1
CDR3aa: CASSLQGATEAFF
CDR3nt: TGTGCCAGCAGTCTCCAGGGGGCAACTGAAGCTTTCTTT

abundance: once
v_gene: TRBV27
d_gene: -
j_gene: TRBJ2-3
CDR3aa: CASSLGRRDTQYF
CDR3nt: TGTGCCAGCAGTTTAGGAAGGCGGGATACGCAGTATTTT

abundance: -
v_gene: TRBV28
d_gene: TRBD1
j_gene: TRBJ1-2
CDR3aa: CASSVRTGSAGYTF
CDR3nt: TGTGCCAGCAGTGTGAGGACAGGTAGTGCTGGCTACACCTTC

abundance: few
v_gene: TRBV5-6
d_gene: -
j_gene: TRBJ2-3
CDR3aa: CASSLGQIPDTQYF
CDR3nt: TGTGCCAGCAGCTTAGGACAAATCCCAGATACGCAGTATTTT